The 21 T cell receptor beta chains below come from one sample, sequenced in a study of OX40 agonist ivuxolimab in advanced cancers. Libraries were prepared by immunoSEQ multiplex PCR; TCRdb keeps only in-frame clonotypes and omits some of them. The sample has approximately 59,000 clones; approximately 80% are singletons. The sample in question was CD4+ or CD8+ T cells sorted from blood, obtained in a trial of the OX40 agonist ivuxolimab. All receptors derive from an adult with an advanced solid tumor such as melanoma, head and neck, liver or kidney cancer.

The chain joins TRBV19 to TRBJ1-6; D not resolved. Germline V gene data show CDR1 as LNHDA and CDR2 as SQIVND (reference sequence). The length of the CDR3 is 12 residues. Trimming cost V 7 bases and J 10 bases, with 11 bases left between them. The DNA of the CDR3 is TGTGCCAGTACCCTCCTAGGATCACCCCTCCACTTT. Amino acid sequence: CASTLLGSPLHF.

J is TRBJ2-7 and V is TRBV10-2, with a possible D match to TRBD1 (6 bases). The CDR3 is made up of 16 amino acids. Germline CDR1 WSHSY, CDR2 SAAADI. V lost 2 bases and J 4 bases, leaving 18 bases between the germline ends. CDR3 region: CASSEKGWGRGYEQYF. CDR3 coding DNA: TGCGCCAGCAGTGAGAAGGGGTGGGGCAGGGGTTACGAGCAGTACTTC.

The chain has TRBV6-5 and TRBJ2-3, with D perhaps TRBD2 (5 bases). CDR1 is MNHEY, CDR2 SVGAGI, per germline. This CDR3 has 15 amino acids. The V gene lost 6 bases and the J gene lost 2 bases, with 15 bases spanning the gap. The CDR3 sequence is CASRRARQNTDTQYF. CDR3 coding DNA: TGTGCCAGCAGGCGGGCGAGGCAGAACACAGATACGCAGTATTTT.

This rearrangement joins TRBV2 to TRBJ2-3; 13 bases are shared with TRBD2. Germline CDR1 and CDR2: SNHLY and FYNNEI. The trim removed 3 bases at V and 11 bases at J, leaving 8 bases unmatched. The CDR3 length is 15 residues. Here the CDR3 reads CASSDLLAGGQVQYF. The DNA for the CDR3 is TGTGCCAGCAGTGACCTACTAGCGGGGGGGCAGGTGCAGTATTTT. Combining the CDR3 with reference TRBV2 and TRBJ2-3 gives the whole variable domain EPEVTQTPSHQVTQMGQEVILRCVPISNHLYFYWYRQILGQKVEFLVSFYNNEISEKSEIFDDQFSVERPDGSNFTLKIRSTKLEDSAMYFCASSDLLAGGQVQYFGPGTRLTVL.

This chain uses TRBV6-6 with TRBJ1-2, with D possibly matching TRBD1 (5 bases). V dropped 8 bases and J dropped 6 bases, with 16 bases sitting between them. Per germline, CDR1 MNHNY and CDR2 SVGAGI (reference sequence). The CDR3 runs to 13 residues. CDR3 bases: TGTGCCAGCCTCAATGACGGGGGGGATGGCTACACCTTC. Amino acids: CASLNDGGDGYTF.

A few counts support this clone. The CDR3: CASSPPGWTDTQYF. The CDR3 DNA reads as TGCGCCAGCAGCCCGCCCGGTTGGACAGATACGCAGTATTTT. The chain has TRBV5-1 and TRBJ2-3; D ambiguous. The CDR3 totals 14 residues. Germline V gene lookup returns CDR1 SGHRS and CDR2 YFSETQ. Trimming shortened V by 4 bases and J by 3 bases, and 12 bases separated the two germline ends.

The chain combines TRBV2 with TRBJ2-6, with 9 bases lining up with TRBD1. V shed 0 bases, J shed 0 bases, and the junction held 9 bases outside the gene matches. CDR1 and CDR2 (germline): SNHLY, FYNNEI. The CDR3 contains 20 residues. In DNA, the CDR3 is TGTGCCAGCAGTGAAGCGGGAAGGGCGGACAGGGGCTCTGGGGCCAACGTCCTGACTTTC. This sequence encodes CASSEAGRADRGSGANVLTF.

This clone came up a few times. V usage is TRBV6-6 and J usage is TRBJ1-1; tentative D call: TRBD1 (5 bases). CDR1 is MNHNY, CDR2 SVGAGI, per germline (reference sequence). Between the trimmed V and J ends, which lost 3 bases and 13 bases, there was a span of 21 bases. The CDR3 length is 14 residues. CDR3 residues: CASSYSQGSGGVFF. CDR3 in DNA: TGTGCCAGCAGTTATTCTCAGGGTAGTGGTGGTGTTTTCTTT.

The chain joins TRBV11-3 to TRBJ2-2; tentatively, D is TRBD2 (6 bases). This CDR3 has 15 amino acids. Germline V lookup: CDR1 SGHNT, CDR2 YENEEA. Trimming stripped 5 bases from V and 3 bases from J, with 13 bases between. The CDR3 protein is CASSGSGSDTGELFF. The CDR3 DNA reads TGTGCCAGCAGCGGAAGCGGGTCCGACACCGGGGAGCTGTTTTTT.

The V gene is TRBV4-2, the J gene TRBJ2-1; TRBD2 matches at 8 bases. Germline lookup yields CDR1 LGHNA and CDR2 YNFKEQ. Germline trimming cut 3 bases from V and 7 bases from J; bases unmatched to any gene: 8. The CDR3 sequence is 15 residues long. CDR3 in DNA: TGTGCCAGCAGCCACCCCGGGACTAGACCGAATGAGCAGTTCTTC. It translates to CASSHPGTRPNEQFF.

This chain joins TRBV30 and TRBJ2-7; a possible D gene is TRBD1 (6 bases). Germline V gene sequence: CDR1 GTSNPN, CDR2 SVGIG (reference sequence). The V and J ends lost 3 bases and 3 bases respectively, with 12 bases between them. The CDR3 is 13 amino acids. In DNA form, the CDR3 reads TGTGCCTGGAGAGGCAGGGGAAACTACGAGCAGTACTTC. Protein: CAWRGRGNYEQYF.

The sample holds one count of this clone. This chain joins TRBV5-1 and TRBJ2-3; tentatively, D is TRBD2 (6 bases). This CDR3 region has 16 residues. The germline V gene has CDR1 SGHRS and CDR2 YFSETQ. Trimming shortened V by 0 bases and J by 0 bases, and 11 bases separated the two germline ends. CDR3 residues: CASSLVLASSTDTQYF. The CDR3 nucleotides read TGCGCCAGCAGCTTGGTTCTAGCGTCTAGCACAGATACGCAGTATTTT.

This chain's CDR3 is CASSHTTYEQYF. The CDR3 DNA reads as TGTGCCAGCAGCCATACCACCTACGAGCAGTACTTC. The V call is TRBV7-2, the J call TRBJ2-7; no definite D call. The length of the CDR3 is 12 residues. Germline lookup yields CDR1 SGHTA and CDR2 FQGNSA. V was shortened by 5 bases and J by 2 bases, with 7 bases between the two germline ends.

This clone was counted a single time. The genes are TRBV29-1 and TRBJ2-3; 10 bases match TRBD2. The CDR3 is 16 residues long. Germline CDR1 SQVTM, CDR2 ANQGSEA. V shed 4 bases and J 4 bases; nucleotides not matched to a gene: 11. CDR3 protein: CSVGGSSGRGSDTQYF. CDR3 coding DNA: TGCAGCGTTGGAGGGTCTAGCGGGAGAGGGTCAGATACGCAGTATTTT.

CDR3 nucleotide sequence: TGTGCCAGCTCCCTGGGACAGGGTCCCAATCAGCCCCAGCATTTT. This gives the protein CASSLGQGPNQPQHF. J is TRBJ1-5 and V is TRBV18; 9 nucleotides line up with TRBD1. With V trimmed by 6 bases and J by 3 bases, 6 bases remained unmatched. Germline V gene lookup returns CDR1 KGHSH and CDR2 LQKENI. The CDR3 length is 15 residues.

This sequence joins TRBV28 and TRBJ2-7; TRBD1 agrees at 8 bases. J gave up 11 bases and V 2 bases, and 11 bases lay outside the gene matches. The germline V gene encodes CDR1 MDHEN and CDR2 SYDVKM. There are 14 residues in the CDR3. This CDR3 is CASSLSRTGRAEYF. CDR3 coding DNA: TGTGCCAGCAGTTTAAGCCGGACAGGGCGTGCTGAGTACTTC.

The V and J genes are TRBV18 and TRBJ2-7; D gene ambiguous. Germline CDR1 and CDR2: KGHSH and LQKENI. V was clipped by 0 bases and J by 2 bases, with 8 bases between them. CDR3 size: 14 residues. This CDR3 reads CASSPPEDAYEQYF. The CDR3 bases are TGTGCCAGCTCACCACCAGAAGATGCCTACGAGCAGTACTTC.

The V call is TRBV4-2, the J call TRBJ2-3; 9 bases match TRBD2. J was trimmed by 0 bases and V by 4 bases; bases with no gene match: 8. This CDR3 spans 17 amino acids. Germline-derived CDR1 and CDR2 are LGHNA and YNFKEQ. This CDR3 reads CASSPLAGEPSTDTQYF. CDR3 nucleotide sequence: TGTGCCAGCAGCCCTTTAGCGGGGGAACCTAGCACAGATACGCAGTATTTT.

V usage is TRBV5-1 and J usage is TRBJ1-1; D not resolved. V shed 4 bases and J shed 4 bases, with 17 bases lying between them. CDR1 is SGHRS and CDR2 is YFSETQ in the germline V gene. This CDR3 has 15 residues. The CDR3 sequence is CASSGIDTLTTEAFF. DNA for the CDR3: TGCGCCAGCAGCGGTATAGATACACTTACCACTGAAGCTTTCTTT. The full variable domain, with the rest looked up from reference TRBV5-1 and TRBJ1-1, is KAGVTQTPRYLIKTRGQQVTLSCSPISGHRSVSWYQQTPGQGLQFLFEYFSETQRNKGNFPGRFSGRQFSNSRSEMNVSTLELGDSALYLCASSGIDTLTTEAFFGQGTRLTVV.

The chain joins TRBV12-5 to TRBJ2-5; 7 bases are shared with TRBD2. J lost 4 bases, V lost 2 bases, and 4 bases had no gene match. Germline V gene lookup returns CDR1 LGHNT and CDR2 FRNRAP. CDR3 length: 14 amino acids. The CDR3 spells CASGLSGEGETQYF. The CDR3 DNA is TGTGCTAGTGGTTTGTCGGGGGAGGGAGAGACCCAGTACTTC. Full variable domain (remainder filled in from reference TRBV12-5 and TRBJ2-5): DARVTQTPRHKVTEMGQEVTMRCQPILGHNTVFWYRQTMMQGLELLAYFRNRAPLDDSGMPKDRFSAEMPDATLATLKIQPSEPRDSAVYFCASGLSGEGETQYFGPGTRLLVL.

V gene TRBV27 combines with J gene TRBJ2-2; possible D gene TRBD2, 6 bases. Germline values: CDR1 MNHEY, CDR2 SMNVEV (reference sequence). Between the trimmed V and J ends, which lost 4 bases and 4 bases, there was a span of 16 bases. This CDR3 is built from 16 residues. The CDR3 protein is CASSSTRGGSTGELFF. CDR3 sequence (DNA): TGTGCCAGCAGTTCGACAAGGGGAGGAAGCACCGGGGAGCTGTTTTTT.